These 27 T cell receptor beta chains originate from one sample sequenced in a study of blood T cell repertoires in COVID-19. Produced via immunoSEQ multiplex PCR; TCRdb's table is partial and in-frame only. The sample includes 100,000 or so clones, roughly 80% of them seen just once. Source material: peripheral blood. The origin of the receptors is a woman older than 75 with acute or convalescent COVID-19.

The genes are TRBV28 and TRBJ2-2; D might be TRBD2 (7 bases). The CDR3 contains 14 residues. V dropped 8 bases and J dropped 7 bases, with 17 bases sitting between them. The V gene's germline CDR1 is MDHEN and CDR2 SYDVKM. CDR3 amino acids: CASLLRGAGGELFF. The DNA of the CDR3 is TGTGCCAGCCTCCTCCGGGGGGCGGGCGGGGAGCTGTTTTTT.

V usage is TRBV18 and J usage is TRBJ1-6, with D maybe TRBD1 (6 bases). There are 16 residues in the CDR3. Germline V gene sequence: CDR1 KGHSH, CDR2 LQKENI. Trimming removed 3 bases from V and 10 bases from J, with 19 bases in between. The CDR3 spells CASSPSGTRQASPLHF. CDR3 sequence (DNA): TGTGCCAGCTCACCGAGCGGGACTCGACAGGCGTCACCCCTCCACTTT. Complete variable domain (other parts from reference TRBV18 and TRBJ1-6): NAGVMQNPRHLVRRRGQEARLRCSPMKGHSHVYWYRQLPEEGLKFMVYLQKENIIDESGMPKERFSAEFPKEGPSILRIQQVVRGDSAAYFCASSPSGTRQASPLHFGNGTRLTVT.

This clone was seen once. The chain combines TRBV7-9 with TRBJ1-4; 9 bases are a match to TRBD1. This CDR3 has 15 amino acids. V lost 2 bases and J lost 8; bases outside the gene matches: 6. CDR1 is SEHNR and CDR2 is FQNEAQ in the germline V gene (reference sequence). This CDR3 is CASSLTQGAYEKLFF. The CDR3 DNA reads TGTGCCAGCAGCTTAACACAGGGGGCGTACGAAAAACTGTTTTTT.

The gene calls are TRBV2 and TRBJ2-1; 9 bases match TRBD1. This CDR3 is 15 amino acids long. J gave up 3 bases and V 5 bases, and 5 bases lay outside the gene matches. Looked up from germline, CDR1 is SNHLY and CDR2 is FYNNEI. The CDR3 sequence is CASSPTGGYYNEQFF. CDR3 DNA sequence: TGTGCCAGCAGTCCTACAGGGGGCTACTACAATGAGCAGTTCTTC.

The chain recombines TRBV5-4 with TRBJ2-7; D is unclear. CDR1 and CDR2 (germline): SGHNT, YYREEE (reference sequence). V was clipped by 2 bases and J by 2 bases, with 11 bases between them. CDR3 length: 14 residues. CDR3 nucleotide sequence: TGTGCCAGCAGCTTAACATTGGAGACCTACGAGCAGTACTTC. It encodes CASSLTLETYEQYF.

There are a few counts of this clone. The CDR3 loop is CASKSWTEETQYF. The CDR3 coding sequence is TGTGCCAGTAAAAGTTGGACAGAAGAGACCCAGTACTTC. The chain combines TRBV19 with TRBJ2-5; possibly TRBD1 for D (6 bases). This CDR3 region has 13 residues. The V gene's germline CDR1 is LNHDA and CDR2 SQIVND (reference sequence). Trimming shortened V by 7 bases and J by 3 bases, and 12 bases separated the two germline ends. Full variable domain (rest looked up from reference TRBV19 and TRBJ2-5): DGGITQSPKYLFRKEGQNVTLSCEQNLNHDAMYWYRQDPGQGLRLIYYSQIVNDFQKGDIAEGYSVSREKKESFPLTVTSAQKNPTAFYLCASKSWTEETQYFGPGTRLLVL.

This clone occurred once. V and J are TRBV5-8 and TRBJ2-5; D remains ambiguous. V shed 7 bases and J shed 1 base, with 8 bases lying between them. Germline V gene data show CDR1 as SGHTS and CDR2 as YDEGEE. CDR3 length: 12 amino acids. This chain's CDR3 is CASQYSQETQYF. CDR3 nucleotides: TGTGCCAGCCAGTACAGCCAAGAGACCCAGTACTTC.

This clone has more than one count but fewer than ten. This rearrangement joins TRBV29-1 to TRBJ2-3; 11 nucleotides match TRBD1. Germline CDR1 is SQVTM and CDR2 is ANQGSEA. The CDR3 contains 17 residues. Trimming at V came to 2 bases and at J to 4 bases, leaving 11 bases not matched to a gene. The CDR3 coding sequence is TGCAGCGTTGAATCCCCCCAAGGACAGGGGGCCCCAGATACGCAGTATTTT. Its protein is CSVESPQGQGAPDTQYF.

The CDR3 region is CASTLYRGVDTGELFF. As DNA, the CDR3 is TGTGCCAGCACCCTTTACCGGGGGGTCGACACCGGGGAGCTGTTTTTT. This sequence joins TRBV5-5 and TRBJ2-2; 7 nucleotides align to TRBD2. The ends lost 6 bases at V and 3 bases at J; junction bases unmatched: 11. From germline, CDR1 is SGHKS and CDR2 YYEKEE (reference sequence). The CDR3 totals 16 residues.

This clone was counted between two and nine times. The CDR3 reads CASSSGQGNEKLFF. For the CDR3, the DNA is TGTGCCAGTAGTTCGGGACAGGGGAATGAAAAACTGTTTTTT. The V and J genes are TRBV19 and TRBJ1-4; the match to TRBD1 covers 10 bases. The trim removed 5 bases at V and 5 bases at J, leaving 2 bases unmatched. Germline loops: CDR1 LNHDA, CDR2 SQIVND (reference sequence). This CDR3 is built from 14 residues.

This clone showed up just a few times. The CDR3, as DNA: TGTGCCAGCAGGATTGGGGAGACAGGGTTCGGGGAGACCCAGTACTTC. Its protein product is CASRIGETGFGETQYF. V usage is TRBV5-5 and J usage is TRBJ2-5, with 7 bases identical to TRBD1. The CDR3 is 16 amino acids. V dropped 5 bases and J dropped 5; count of bases not matched to a gene: 15. Germline CDR1 SGHKS, CDR2 YYEKEE (reference sequence).

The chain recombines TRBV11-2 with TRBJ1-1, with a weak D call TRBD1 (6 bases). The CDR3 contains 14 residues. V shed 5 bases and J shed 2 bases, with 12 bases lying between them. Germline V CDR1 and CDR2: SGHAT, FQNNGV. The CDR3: CASSTWTANTEAFF. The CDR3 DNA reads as TGTGCCAGCAGCACATGGACAGCTAACACTGAAGCTTTCTTT.

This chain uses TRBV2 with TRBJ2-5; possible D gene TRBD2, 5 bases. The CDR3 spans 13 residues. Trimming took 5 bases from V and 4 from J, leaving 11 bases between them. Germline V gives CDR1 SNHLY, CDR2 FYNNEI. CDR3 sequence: CASSPSRAETQYF. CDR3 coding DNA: TGTGCCAGCAGTCCTTCGCGGGCAGAGACCCAGTACTTC.

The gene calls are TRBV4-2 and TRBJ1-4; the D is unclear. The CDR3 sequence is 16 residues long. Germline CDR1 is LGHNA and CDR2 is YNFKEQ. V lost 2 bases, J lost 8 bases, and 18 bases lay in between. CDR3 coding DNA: TGTGCCAGCAGCCAACCCCTAGAGGGTGCGTACGAAAAACTGTTTTTT. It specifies CASSQPLEGAYEKLFF.

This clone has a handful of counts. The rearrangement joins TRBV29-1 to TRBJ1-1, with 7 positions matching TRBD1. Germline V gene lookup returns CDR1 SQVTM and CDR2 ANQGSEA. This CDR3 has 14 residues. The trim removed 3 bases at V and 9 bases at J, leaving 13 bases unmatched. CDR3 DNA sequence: TGCAGCGTTGACTCCGACAGGAAAAGGGGGCAAGCTTTCTTT. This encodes CSVDSDRKRGQAFF.

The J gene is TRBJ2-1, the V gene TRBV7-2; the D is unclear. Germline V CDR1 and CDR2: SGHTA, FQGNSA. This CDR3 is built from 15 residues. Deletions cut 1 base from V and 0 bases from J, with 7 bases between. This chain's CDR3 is CASSLETFSYNEQFF. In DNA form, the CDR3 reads TGTGCCAGCAGCTTAGAGACTTTCTCCTACAATGAGCAGTTCTTC.

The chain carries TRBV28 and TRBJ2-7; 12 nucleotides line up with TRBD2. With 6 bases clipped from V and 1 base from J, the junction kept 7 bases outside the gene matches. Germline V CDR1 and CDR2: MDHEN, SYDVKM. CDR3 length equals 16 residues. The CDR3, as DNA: TGTGCCAGCAGGCTAGCGGGAGGGTCTCCGTCCTACGAGCAGTACTTC. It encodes CASRLAGGSPSYEQYF.

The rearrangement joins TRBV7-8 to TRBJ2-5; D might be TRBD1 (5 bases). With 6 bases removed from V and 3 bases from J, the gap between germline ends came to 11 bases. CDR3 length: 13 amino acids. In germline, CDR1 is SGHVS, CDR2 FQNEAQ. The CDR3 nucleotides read TGTGCCAGCAGTAGGGGTACTAAAGAGACCCAGTACTTC. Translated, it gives CASSRGTKETQYF.

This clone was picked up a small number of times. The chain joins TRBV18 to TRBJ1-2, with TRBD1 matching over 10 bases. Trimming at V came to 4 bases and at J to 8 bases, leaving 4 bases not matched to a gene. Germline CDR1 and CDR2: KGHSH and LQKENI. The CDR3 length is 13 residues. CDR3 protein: CASSQGTGEGYTF. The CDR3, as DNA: TGTGCCAGCTCACAAGGGACAGGGGAAGGCTACACCTTC.

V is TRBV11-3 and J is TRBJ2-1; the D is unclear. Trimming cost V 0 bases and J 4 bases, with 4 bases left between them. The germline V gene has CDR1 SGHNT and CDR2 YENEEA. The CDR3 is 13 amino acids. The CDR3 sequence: CASSLEQYNEQFF. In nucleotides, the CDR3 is TGTGCCAGCAGCTTAGAGCAGTACAATGAGCAGTTCTTC.

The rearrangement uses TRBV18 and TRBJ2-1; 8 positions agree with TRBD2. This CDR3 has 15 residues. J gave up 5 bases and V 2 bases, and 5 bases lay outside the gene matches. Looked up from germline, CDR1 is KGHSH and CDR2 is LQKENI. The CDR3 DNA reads TGTGCCAGCTCACCATTAACTAGCGGAGACAATGAGCAGTTCTTC. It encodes CASSPLTSGDNEQFF.

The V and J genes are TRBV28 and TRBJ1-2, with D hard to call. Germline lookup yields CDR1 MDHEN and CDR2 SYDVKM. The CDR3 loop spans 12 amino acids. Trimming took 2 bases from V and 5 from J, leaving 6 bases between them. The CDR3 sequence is CASSLRDYGYTF. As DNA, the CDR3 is TGTGCCAGCAGTTTACGGGATTATGGCTACACCTTC.

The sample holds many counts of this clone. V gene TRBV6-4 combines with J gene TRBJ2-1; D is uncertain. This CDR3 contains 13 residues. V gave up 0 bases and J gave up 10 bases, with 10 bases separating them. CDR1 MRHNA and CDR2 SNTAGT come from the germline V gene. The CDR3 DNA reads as TGTGCCAGCAGTGACTCGAATTTTGCGGAGCAGTTCTTC. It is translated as CASSDSNFAEQFF.

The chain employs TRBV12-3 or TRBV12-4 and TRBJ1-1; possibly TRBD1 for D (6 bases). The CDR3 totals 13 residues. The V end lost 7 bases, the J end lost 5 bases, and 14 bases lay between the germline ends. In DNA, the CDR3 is TGTGCCAGCACCTTAATGGGGGCTACTGAAGCTTTCTTT. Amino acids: CASTLMGATEAFF.

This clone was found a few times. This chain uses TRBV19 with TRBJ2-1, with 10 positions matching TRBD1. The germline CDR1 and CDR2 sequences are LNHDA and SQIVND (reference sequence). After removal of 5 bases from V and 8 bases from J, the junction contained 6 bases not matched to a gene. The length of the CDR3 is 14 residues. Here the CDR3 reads CASSPDRGADEQFF. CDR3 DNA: TGTGCCAGTAGTCCGGACAGGGGGGCCGATGAGCAGTTCTTC.

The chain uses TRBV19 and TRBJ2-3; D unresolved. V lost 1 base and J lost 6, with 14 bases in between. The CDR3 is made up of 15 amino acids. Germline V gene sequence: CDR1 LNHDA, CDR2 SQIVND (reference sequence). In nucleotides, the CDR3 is TGTGCCAGTAGTATAGCATCGCGGTCCGAGGATACGCAGTATTTT. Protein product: CASSIASRSEDTQYF.

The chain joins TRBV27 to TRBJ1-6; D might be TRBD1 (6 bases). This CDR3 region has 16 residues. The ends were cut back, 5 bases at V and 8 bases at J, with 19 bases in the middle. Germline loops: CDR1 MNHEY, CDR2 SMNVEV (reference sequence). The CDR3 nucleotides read TGTGCCAGCAGTGCCCTACCTACAGGGTTTGATTCACCCCTCCACTTT. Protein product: CASSALPTGFDSPLHF.